This T cell receptor (beta chain) derives from a study of blood T cell repertoires in COVID-19. CDR1 and CDR2 (germline): KGHSH, LQKENI. The CDR3 has 17 residues. With V trimmed by 3 bases and J by 4 bases, 13 bases remained unmatched. Sequencing used immunoSEQ multiplex PCR; TCRdb keeps in-frame clones, though not all of them. In the table there are fewer than 350,000 clones, about 89% of which are singletons. In this sample, this clone turned up once. The sequence came from a man aged 35-49 years with active or convalescent COVID-19. This rearrangement joins TRBV18 to TRBJ2-3; 7 bases line up with TRBD1. Sequences were obtained from peripheral blood. CDR3 DNA: TGTGCCAGCTCACCGCTTGACAGGGTAGGAGCAGCAGATACGCAGTATTTT. This translates into CASSPLDRVGAADTQYF.